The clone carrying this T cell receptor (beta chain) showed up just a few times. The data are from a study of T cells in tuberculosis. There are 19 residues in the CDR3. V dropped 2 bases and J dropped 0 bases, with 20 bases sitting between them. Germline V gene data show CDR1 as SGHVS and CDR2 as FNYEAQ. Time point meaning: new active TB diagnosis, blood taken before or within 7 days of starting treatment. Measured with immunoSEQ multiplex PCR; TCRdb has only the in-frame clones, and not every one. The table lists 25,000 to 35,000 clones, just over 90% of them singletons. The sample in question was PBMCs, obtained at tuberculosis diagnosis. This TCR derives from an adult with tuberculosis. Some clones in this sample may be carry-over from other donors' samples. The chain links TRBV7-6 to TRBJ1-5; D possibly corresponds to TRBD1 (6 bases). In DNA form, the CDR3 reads TGTGCCAGCAGCTTATTTGCGGGGGCCAGGTCAGGTAGCAATCAGCCCCAGCATTTT. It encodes CASSLFAGARSGSNQPQHF.